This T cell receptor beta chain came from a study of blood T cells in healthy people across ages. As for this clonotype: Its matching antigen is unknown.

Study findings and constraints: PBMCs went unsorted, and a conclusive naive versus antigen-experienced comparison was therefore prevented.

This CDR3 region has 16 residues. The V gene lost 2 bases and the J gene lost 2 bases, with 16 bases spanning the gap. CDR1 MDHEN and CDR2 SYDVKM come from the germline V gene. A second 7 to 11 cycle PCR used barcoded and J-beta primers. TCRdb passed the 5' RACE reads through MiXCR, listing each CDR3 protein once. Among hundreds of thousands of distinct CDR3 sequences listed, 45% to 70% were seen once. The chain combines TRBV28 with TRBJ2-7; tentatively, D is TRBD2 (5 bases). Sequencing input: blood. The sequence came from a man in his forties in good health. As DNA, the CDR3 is TGTGCCAGCAGTTTACTACAGACGGAGGTGACCTACGAGCAGTACTTC. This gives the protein CASSLLQTEVTYEQYF.